These T cell receptor beta chains were read from a single sample in a study of T cell responses to AZD1222 COVID-19 vaccine. Only in-frame clones appear in the TCRdb table, and some are missing; sequencing was by immunoSEQ multiplex PCR. Of around 130,000 clones listed, 80% to 90% are singletons. The specimen was peripheral blood, collected on day 0 of AZD1222 vaccination. The origin of the receptors is an adult in good health. The CDR3 runs from the conserved cysteine through the conserved F or W. The D gene is left open where the match is weak. Clone size is shown for a subset of rows, as once, few, many or a class of expanded clone.

abundance	v_gene	j_gene	d_gene	CDR3nt	CDR3aa
few	TRBV4-2	TRBJ1-4	TRBD1	TGTGCCAGCAGCCAAGAGTCGGGACAGGGGTATGAAAAACTGTTTTTT	CASSQESGQGYEKLFF
-	TRBV19	TRBJ1-3	TRBD1	TGTGCCAGTAGTACGACAGGGGGATTCTCTGGAAACACCATATATTTT	CASSTTGGFSGNTIYF
-	TRBV28	TRBJ1-5	TRBD1	TGTGCCAGCAGTTTACTACAGGGGCGGTTGATAGTCCAGCCCCAGCATTTT	CASSLLQGRLIVQPQHF
-	TRBV9	TRBJ2-2	TRBD1	TGTGCCAGCAGCGACACAGGGGGCTCGGTCACCGGGGAGCTGTTTTTT	CASSDTGGSVTGELFF
few	TRBV10-3	TRBJ2-3	TRBD2	TGTGCCATCATGGGAGGGGGCACAGATACGCAGTATTTT	CAIMGGGTDTQYF
-	TRBV24-1	TRBJ2-2	-	TGTGCCACCAGTCGGGACGGAGGACCGAACACCGGGGAGCTGTTTTTT	CATSRDGGPNTGELFF
-	TRBV11-2	TRBJ1-2	TRBD1	TGTGCCAGCAGCTTAGAGCCCAGAGACAGGGGACGCTATGGCTACACCTTC	CASSLEPRDRGRYGYTF
-	TRBV27	TRBJ2-1	-	TGTGCCAGCGAGTCGGTAGGGTCCTACAATGAGCAGTTCTTC	CASESVGSYNEQFF
-	TRBV6-5	TRBJ1-4	-	TGTGCCAGCACCCCCACGGGCCCAACTAATGAAAAACTGTTTTTT	CASTPTGPTNEKLFF
-	TRBV6-2/TRBV6-3	TRBJ2-1	TRBD2	TGTGCCAGCAGCCGTGCTAGCGGGAGAGGGGGCAATGAGCAGTTCTTC	CASSRASGRGGNEQFF
-	TRBV5-1	TRBJ1-1	-	TGCGCCAGCAGCTTCTACCGGGGAGGGCGAGAAAACACTGAAGCTTTCTTT	CASSFYRGGRENTEAFF
-	TRBV30	TRBJ2-2	TRBD1	TGTGCCGGGGGGACAGGGGGAAACACCGGGGAGCTGTTTTTT	CAGGTGGNTGELFF
-	TRBV7-8	TRBJ2-1	-	TGTGCCAGCACCCGGCGAGGGTCCAATGAGCAGTTCTTC	CASTRRGSNEQFF
-	TRBV7-2	TRBJ1-1	-	TGTGCCAGCAGCTTTGGAATACCGAACACTGAAGCTTTCTTT	CASSFGIPNTEAFF
-	TRBV3-1/TRBV3-2	TRBJ2-5	-	TGTGCCAGCAGCCAAGATCCGAAGGGATGCGAGACCCAGTACTTC	CASSQDPKGCETQYF
-	TRBV12-3/TRBV12-4	TRBJ2-1	-	TGTGCCAGCAGTTGGGTAGGTGAGCAGTTCTTC	CASSWVGEQFF
-	TRBV6-5	TRBJ2-7	-	TGTGCCAGCAGTTACGGACGGAATTCCTACGAGCAGTACTTC	CASSYGRNSYEQYF
-	TRBV7-9	TRBJ2-7	-	TGTGCCAGCAGCTTACGACCATACTACGAGCAGTACTTC	CASSLRPYYEQYF
-	TRBV5-1	TRBJ2-1	TRBD2	TGCGCCAGCAGCTTGGAAACTAGCGGGATTAGGTACAATGAGCAGTTCTTC	CASSLETSGIRYNEQFF
-	TRBV7-9	TRBJ2-7	-	TGTGCCAGCAGCTCCGACAGGACAACCGTCGAGCAGTACTTC	CASSSDRTTVEQYF
-	TRBV19	TRBJ2-3	-	TGTGCCAGTAGTATTGGTTTGATTTCAGATACGCAGTATTTT	CASSIGLISDTQYF
-	TRBV5-6	TRBJ1-1	-	TGTGCCAGCAGCCCGACCGGGAGGAACACTGAAGCTTTCTTT	CASSPTGRNTEAFF
-	TRBV28	TRBJ1-5	-	TGTGCCAGCAGTTTTTATCAGGACCATCAGCCCCAGCATTTT	CASSFYQDHQPQHF
-	TRBV30	TRBJ2-7	TRBD2	TGTGCCTGGAGTTACCCCAGCGGGAGGGCCCACGAGCAGTACTTC	CAWSYPSGRAHEQYF
once	TRBV10-3	TRBJ2-5	TRBD2	TGTGCCATCAGTCAGGGACTAGCGGGAGGTTCCCAAGAGACCCAGTACTTC	CAISQGLAGGSQETQYF
-	TRBV30	TRBJ2-7	TRBD1	TGTGCCTCAGACAGGGTGGGATACGAGCAGTACTTC	CASDRVGYEQYF
-	TRBV5-5	TRBJ1-1	-	TGTGCCAGCAGCTTTAGGGCTCCGGGACAGAACACTGAAGCTTTCTTT	CASSFRAPGQNTEAFF
-	TRBV7-3	TRBJ2-2	TRBD2	TGTGCCAGCAGCTCCGCCGGGACTAAGAATCCCGGGGAGCTGTTTTTT	CASSSAGTKNPGELFF
once	TRBV7-9	TRBJ2-1	TRBD2	TGTGCCAGCAGCGGGTTGACTAGCGGGAGCTCCTACAATGAGCAGTTCTTC	CASSGLTSGSSYNEQFF
-	TRBV9	TRBJ1-4	-	TGTGCCAGCAGCTTGCCTACAGGTCTTGCTAATGAAAAACTGTTTTTT	CASSLPTGLANEKLFF
-	TRBV29-1	TRBJ2-3	-	TGCAGCGTTGACCTGCTCGGGACTAGCACAGATACGCAGTATTTT	CSVDLLGTSTDTQYF
-	TRBV10-3	TRBJ2-7	TRBD2	TGTGCCATCAGCCCCGGACTAGCGGGAGAGCGGGAGCAGTACTTC	CAISPGLAGEREQYF
once	TRBV6-5	TRBJ2-7	-	TGTGCCAGCAGTTTCGGCAGGGAATACGAGCAGTACTTC	CASSFGREYEQYF
-	TRBV24-1	TRBJ2-2	TRBD1	TGTGCCACCAGCCTCCCTCCGGGACAGGGGGGCACCGGGGAGCTGTTTTTT	CATSLPPGQGGTGELFF
-	TRBV4-2	TRBJ1-5	-	TGTGCCAGCAGCCACCAAGGCAGGGGCGGTGGTAGCAATCAGCCCCAGCATTTT	CASSHQGRGGGSNQPQHF
-	TRBV6-5	TRBJ1-6	-	TGTGCCAGTTACAGGGATACAAGTTCACCCCTCCACTTT	CASYRDTSSPLHF
-	TRBV30	TRBJ2-2	TRBD2	TGTGCCTGGACCCGAGCGGGAGAAAACACCGGGGAGCTGTTTTTT	CAWTRAGENTGELFF
-	TRBV12-3/TRBV12-4	TRBJ1-6	-	TGTGCCAGCAGTTTAGTGGGGGGCGCGGCCCTCCACTTT	CASSLVGGAALHF
-	TRBV27	TRBJ2-1	TRBD2	TGTGCCAGCAGTCCACTAGCGGGAGGGTCGGATGAGCAGTTCTTC	CASSPLAGGSDEQFF
-	TRBV6-2/TRBV6-3	TRBJ1-2	-	TGTGCCAGCAGTTACTCGACTCAGGGCAACTATGGCTACACCTTC	CASSYSTQGNYGYTF
-	TRBV4-3	TRBJ2-2	-	TGCGCCAGCAGCCGTGCCCGGAACACCGGGGAGCTGTTTTTT	CASSRARNTGELFF